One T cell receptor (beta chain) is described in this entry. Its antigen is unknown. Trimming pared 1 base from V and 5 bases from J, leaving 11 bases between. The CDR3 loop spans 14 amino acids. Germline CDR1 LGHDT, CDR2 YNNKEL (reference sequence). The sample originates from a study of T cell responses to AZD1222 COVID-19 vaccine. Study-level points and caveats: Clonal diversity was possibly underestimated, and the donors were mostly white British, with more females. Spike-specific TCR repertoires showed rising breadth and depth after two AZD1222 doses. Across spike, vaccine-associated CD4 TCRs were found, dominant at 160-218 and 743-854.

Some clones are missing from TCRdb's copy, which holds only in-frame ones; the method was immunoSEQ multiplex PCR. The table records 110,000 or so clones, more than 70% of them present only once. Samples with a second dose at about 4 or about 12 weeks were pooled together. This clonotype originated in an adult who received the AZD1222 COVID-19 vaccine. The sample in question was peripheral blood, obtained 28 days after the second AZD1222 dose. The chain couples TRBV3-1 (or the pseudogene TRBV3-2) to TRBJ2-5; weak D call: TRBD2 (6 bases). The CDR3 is CASSQVGGGETQYF. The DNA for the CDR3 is TGTGCCAGCAGCCAAGTTGGGGGAGGCGAGACCCAGTACTTC.